These 16 T cell receptor beta chains were sequenced from one sample in a study of T cell changes during pregnancy in multiple sclerosis. Sequencing was performed with immunoSEQ multiplex PCR; in TCRdb, only in-frame clones are kept and a portion is missing. The table shows over 40,000 clones, with about 90% occurring only once. Sequencing was performed on peripheral blood, taken in the first trimester of pregnancy. The origin of the receptors is a female donor in good health, enrolled as a control in a pregnancy study.

V and J are TRBV12-5 and TRBJ2-7; D gene uncertain. The CDR3 contains 19 residues. CDR1 and CDR2 (germline): LGHNT, FRNRAP. Trimming removed 1 base at V and 2 bases at J, with 24 bases between. CDR3 region: CASGLAPTVQTDLAYEQYF. The DNA for the CDR3 is TGTGCTAGTGGTTTGGCCCCAACCGTCCAAACAGACCTTGCCTACGAGCAGTACTTC.

The chain uses TRBV6-1 and TRBJ1-5; no clear D. CDR3 length: 14 residues. CDR1 MNHNS and CDR2 SASEGT come from the germline V gene. V gave up 2 bases and J gave up 4 bases, with 9 bases separating them. CDR3 residues: CASSEMEENQPQHF. CDR3 in DNA: TGTGCCAGCAGTGAAATGGAGGAGAATCAGCCCCAGCATTTT.

This clone was detected a few times. The V gene is TRBV29-1, the J gene TRBJ1-2, with TRBD1 identical over 7 bases. The ends lost 6 bases at V and 4 bases at J; junction bases unmatched: 5. CDR1 is SQVTM and CDR2 is ANQGSEA in the germline V gene. CDR3 length equals 12 residues. The CDR3 bases are TGCAGCGTAGTACAGGGGATCTATGGCTACACCTTC. As protein: CSVVQGIYGYTF.

V and J are TRBV28 and TRBJ1-2, with TRBD1 identical over 7 bases. Per the germline V gene, CDR1 is MDHEN and CDR2 is SYDVKM. The CDR3 is 16 amino acids. V gave up 4 bases and J gave up 2 bases; unmatched junction bases: 10. The CDR3 coding sequence is TGTGCCAGCAGTTCCCCCGTAGGGACAGTGAACTATGGCTACACCTTC. Translating it yields CASSSPVGTVNYGYTF.

V is TRBV15 and J is TRBJ2-2; 7 bases are a match to TRBD1. The CDR3 runs 17 residues. Germline CDR1 is LNHNV and CDR2 is YYDKDF (reference sequence). V trimming: 3 bases; J trimming: 1 base; junction bases outside the gene matches: 8. CDR3 residues: CATSSTLGTVNTGELFF. CDR3 nucleotides: TGTGCCACCAGCAGCACCCTCGGGACAGTGAACACCGGGGAGCTGTTTTTT.

The rearrangement joins TRBV2 to TRBJ1-4; D perhaps matches TRBD1 (5 bases). The CDR3 length is 13 residues. V lost 6 bases and J lost 8, with 13 bases in between. The germline gives CDR1 SNHLY, CDR2 FYNNEI. The CDR3 sequence is CASRSRVVEKLFF. CDR3 sequence (DNA): TGTGCCAGCAGATCCAGGGTTGTAGAAAAACTGTTTTTT.

In its sample, this clone was seen once. V and J are TRBV7-9 and TRBJ1-2, with 8 bases lining up with TRBD1. V gave up 5 bases and J gave up 2 bases; unmatched junction bases: 10. The CDR3 runs to 16 residues. Germline V lookup: CDR1 SEHNR, CDR2 FQNEAQ (reference sequence). The chain's CDR3 is CASSPLTGDTNYGYTF. The CDR3 nucleotides read TGTGCCAGCAGCCCCTTGACAGGGGATACGAACTATGGCTACACCTTC.

The CDR3 is CATSEGLGEKLFF. DNA of the CDR3: TGCGCCACCTCGGAGGGGCTCGGAGAAAAACTGTTTTTT. V and J are TRBV10-1 and TRBJ1-4; a weak D match, TRBD1 (5 bases). Per the germline V gene, CDR1 is WNHNN and CDR2 is SYGVQD (reference sequence). The CDR3 has 13 amino acids. The ends were cut back, 10 bases at V and 8 bases at J, with 17 bases in the middle.

This sequence joins TRBV10-3 and TRBJ2-6; 11 bases line up with TRBD1. The CDR3 runs to 17 residues. Unmatched junction bases numbered 9, after V lost 10 bases and J lost 1 base. Germline assignment: CDR1 ENHRY and CDR2 SYGVKD. The CDR3 nucleotides are TGTGCCAGGGTTTCCGGACAGGGGGCGTCTGGGGCCAACGTCCTGACTTTC. Protein: CARVSGQGASGANVLTF.

The chain links TRBV5-4 to TRBJ2-1; 7 nucleotides match TRBD2. Germline CDR1 SGHNT, CDR2 YYREEE (reference sequence). V lost 4 bases, J lost 8 bases, and 6 bases stayed unmatched. This CDR3 comprises 13 residues. The CDR3 spells CASSRRAGDEQFF. The CDR3 nucleotides read TGTGCCAGCAGCCGACGGGCGGGGGATGAGCAGTTCTTC.

The V and J genes are TRBV6-1 and TRBJ2-7; 10 bases map to TRBD1. The trim removed 1 base at V and 9 bases at J, leaving 9 bases unmatched. The CDR3 covers 15 residues. Germline V gene data show CDR1 as MNHNS and CDR2 as SASEGT. As DNA, the CDR3 is TGTGCCAGCAGTGAAGTCCCGGGACAGGGGTTAGTGCAGTACTTC. This translates into CASSEVPGQGLVQYF.

This clone was observed a handful of times. This chain joins TRBV7-9 and TRBJ2-3; 8 bases are shared with TRBD2. There are 15 residues in the CDR3. Looked up from germline, CDR1 is SEHNR and CDR2 is FQNEAQ (reference sequence). V was clipped by 5 bases and J by 2 bases; unmatched bases: 6. The CDR3 loop is CASSLLRGDTDTQYF. The CDR3 coding sequence is TGTGCCAGCAGCCTCCTGCGGGGGGACACAGATACGCAGTATTTT.

The chain employs TRBV6-6 and TRBJ1-4; 10 nucleotides line up with TRBD1. The germline CDR1 and CDR2 sequences are MNHNY and SVGAGI (reference sequence). Unmatched junction bases numbered 2, after V lost 5 bases and J lost 2 bases. This CDR3 spans 15 amino acids. CDR3 amino acids: CASSQTGGTNEKLFF. The CDR3 DNA follows: TGTGCCAGCAGTCAGACAGGGGGCACTAATGAAAAACTGTTTTTT.

J is TRBJ2-5 and V is TRBV30, with TRBD1 matching over 7 bases. Gene TRBJ2-7 matches the end of the DNA better, so the J call may be wrong. The CDR3 length is 14 residues. Germline V gives CDR1 GTSNPN, CDR2 SVGIG (reference sequence). The CDR3 bases are TGTGCCTGGAGTCCAGGGACAGAGTGGGACGAGCAGTACTTC. This gives the protein CAWSPGTEWDEQYF.

The rearrangement uses TRBV6-1 and TRBJ2-7; TRBD2 agrees at 16 bases. The CDR3 is 19 amino acids. Germline lookup yields CDR1 MNHNS and CDR2 SASEGT. Losses at the gene ends were 0 bases for V and 2 bases for J; bases not matched to a gene: 7. CDR3 loop: CASSEAPYGTSGRAYEQYF. The CDR3 nucleotides read TGTGCCAGCAGTGAAGCACCCTACGGGACTAGCGGGAGGGCCTACGAGCAGTACTTC.

The chain carries TRBV7-7 and TRBJ2-1; 9 nucleotides line up with TRBD1. CDR1 SSHAT and CDR2 FNYEAQ come from the germline V gene (reference sequence). This CDR3 comprises 14 residues. DNA of the CDR3: TGTGCTAGGGGGACAGGGTCTTCCTACAATGAGCAGTTCTTC. Protein: CARGTGSSYNEQFF. The complete variable domain, with remaining parts taken from reference TRBV7-7 and TRBJ2-1, reads GAGVSQSPRYKVTKRGQDVTLRCDPISSHATLYWYQQALGQGPEFLTYFNYEAQPDKSGLPSDRFSAERPEGSISTLTIQRTEQRDSAMYRCARGTGSSYNEQFFGPGTRLTVL.